This TCR beta chain stems from a study of post-analysis software for immune sequencing data. About the study: Patients had relapsing-remitting, secondary progressive or progressive-relapsing multiple sclerosis; some lacked subtype.

On this clonotype itself: Antigen unknown.

Study observations and caveats: With F measure, samples from one preparation batch clustered together strongly. Versus controls, multiple sclerosis patients showed significantly lower diversity (normalized Chao1).

Each TCR beta cDNA library carried unique molecular identifiers. A single record per CDR3 protein comes from TCRdb applying MiXCR to the PCR reads. The repertoire holds about 400,000 distinct CDR3 sequences, with around 37% as singletons. This clonotype originated in a girl aged 5-17 years with multiple sclerosis. Material for sequencing was blood.

The CDR3 reads CASSFDSQPQHF. The CDR3 DNA is TGTGCCAGCAGTTTTGATTCGCAGCCCCAGCATTTT. The rearrangement uses TRBV12-3 or TRBV12-4 and TRBJ1-5, with D unclear. The V end was cut by 3 bases, the J end by 7 bases, with 7 bases between. The CDR3 covers 12 residues.